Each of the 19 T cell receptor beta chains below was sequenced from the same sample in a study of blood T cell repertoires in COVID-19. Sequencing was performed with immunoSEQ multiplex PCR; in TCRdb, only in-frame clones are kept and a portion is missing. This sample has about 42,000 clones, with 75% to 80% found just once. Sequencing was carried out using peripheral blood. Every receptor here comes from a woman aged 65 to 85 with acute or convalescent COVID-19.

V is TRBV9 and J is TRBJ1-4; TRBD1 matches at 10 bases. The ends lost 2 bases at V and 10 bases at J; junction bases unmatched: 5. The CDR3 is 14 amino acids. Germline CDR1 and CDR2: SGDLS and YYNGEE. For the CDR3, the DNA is TGTGCCAGCAGCGTGGGGACAGGGGAGGTAAAACTGTTTTTT. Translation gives CASSVGTGEVKLFF.

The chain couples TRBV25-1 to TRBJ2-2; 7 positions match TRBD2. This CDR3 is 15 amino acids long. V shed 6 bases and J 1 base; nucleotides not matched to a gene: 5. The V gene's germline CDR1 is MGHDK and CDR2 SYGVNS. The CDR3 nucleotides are TGTGCCAGCAGGGCTGCGGGGGTGAACACCGGGGAGCTGTTTTTT. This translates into CASRAAGVNTGELFF.

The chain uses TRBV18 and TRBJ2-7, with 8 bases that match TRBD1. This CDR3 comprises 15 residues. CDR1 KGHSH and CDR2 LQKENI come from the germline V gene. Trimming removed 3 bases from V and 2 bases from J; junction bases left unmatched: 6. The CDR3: CASSPRTGQTYEQYF. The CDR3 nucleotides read TGTGCCAGCTCACCCCGGACAGGGCAGACCTACGAGCAGTACTTC.

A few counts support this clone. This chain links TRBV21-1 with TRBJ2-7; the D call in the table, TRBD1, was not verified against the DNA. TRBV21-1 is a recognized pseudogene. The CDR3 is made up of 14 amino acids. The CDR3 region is CASSKAGGTYEQYF. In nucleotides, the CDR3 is TGTGCCAGCAGCAAGGCAGGGGGCACCTACGAGCAGTACTTC.

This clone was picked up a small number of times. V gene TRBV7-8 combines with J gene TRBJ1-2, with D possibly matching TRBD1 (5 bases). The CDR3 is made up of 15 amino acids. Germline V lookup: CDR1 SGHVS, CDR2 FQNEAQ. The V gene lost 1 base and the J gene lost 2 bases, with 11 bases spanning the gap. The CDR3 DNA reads TGTGCCAGCAGCTTAGTCGGGGGAATGAACTATGGCTACACCTTC. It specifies CASSLVGGMNYGYTF.

CDR3 amino acids: CASTKDRGLNYGYTF. Written as DNA, the CDR3 is TGTGCCAGCACCAAAGATAGGGGGCTAAACTATGGCTACACCTTC. The chain combines TRBV2 with TRBJ1-2; 7 positions agree with TRBD1. CDR3 length: 15 residues. The V segment lost 7 bases and the J segment 2 bases; nucleotides outside the gene matches: 10. CDR1 and CDR2 from the germline V gene are SNHLY and FYNNEI.

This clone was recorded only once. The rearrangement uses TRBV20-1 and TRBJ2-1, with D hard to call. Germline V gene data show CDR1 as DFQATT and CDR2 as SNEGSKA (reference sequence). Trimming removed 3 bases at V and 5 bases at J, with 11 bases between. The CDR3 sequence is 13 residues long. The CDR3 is CSASLSVNNEQFF. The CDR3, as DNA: TGCAGTGCTAGTCTAAGCGTTAACAATGAGCAGTTCTTC.

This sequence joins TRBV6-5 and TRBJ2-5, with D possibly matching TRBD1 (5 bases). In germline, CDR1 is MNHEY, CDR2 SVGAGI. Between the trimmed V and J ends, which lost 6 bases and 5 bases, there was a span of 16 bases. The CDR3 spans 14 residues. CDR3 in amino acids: CASRDQGIDETQYF. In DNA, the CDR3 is TGTGCCAGCAGGGACCAGGGAATTGATGAGACCCAGTACTTC.

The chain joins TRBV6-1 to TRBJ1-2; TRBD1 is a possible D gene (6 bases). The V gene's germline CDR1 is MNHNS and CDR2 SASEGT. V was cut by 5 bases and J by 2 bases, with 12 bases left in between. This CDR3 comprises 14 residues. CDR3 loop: CASSTDRSNYGYTF. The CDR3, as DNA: TGTGCCAGCAGTACCGACAGGAGCAACTATGGCTACACCTTC.

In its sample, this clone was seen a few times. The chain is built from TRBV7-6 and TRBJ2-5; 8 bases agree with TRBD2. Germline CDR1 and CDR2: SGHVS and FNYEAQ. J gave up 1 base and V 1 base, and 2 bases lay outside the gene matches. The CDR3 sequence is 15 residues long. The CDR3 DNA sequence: TGTGCCAGCAGCTTAGGCGGGGGGATCCAAGAGACCCAGTACTTC. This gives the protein CASSLGGGIQETQYF.

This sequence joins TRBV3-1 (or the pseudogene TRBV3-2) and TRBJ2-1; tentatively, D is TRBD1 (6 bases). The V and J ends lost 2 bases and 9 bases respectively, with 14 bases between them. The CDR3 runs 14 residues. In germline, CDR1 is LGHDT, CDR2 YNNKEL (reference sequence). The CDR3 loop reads CASSQLQGTGEQFF. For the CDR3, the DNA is TGTGCCAGCAGCCAACTACAGGGTACCGGTGAGCAGTTCTTC.

The CDR3 region has the DNA TGTGCCAGCAGCGTAGAGGAGGGACGGAACACTGAAGCTTTCTTT. Its protein is CASSVEEGRNTEAFF. The chain uses TRBV9 and TRBJ1-1, with D possibly matching TRBD1 (5 bases). Trimming removed 0 bases at V and 1 base at J, with 10 bases between. The CDR3 runs 15 residues. The germline gives CDR1 SGDLS, CDR2 YYNGEE.

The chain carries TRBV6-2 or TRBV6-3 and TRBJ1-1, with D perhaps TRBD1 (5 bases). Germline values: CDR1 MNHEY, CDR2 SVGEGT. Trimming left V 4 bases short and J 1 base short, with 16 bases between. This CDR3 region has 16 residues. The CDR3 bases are TGTGCCAGCAGTTGGGGGGGGTTAAACTGGAACACTGAAGCTTTCTTT. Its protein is CASSWGGLNWNTEAFF.

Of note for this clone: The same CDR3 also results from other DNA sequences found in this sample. In DNA form, the CDR3 reads TGTGCCAGCAGCCGGGGGAACACTGAAGCTTTCTTT. Protein: CASSRGNTEAFF. V and J are TRBV6-5 and TRBJ1-1; D is undetermined. Germline CDR1 is MNHEY and CDR2 is SVGAGI. The CDR3 length is 12 residues. Trimming took 6 bases from V and 1 from J, leaving 6 bases between them.

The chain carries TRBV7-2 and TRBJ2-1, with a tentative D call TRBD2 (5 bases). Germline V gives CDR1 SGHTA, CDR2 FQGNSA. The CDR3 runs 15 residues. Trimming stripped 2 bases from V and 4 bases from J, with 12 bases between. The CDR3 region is CASSLIPSGYNEQFF. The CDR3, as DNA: TGTGCCAGCAGCTTAATTCCTTCGGGGTACAATGAGCAGTTCTTC.

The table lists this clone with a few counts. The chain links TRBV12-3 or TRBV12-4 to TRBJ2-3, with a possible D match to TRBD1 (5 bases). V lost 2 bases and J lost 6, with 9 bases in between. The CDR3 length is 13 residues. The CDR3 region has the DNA TGTGCCAGCAGTTTATTCCGACAGGATACGCAGTATTTT. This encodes CASSLFRQDTQYF.

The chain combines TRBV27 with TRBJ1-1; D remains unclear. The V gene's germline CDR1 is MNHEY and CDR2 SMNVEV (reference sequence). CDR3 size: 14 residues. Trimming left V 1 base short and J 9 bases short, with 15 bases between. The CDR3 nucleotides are TGTGCCAGCAGTTTATTAGGCGGCCGGCATCAAGCTTTCTTT. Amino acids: CASSLLGGRHQAFF.

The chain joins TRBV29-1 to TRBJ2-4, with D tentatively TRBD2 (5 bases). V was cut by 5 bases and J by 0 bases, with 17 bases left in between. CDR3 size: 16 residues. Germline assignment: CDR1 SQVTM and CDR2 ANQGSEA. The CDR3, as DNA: TGCAGCGTTCTAACTTTGGCTAGCCTAGCCAAAAACATTCAGTACTTC. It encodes CSVLTLASLAKNIQYF.

The CDR3: CASSPGADRGSQPQHF. In nucleotides, the CDR3 is TGTGCCAGCAGCCCCGGGGCTGACAGGGGGAGTCAGCCCCAGCATTTT. The rearrangement uses TRBV4-2 and TRBJ1-5, with 9 bases fitting TRBD1. There are 16 residues in the CDR3. Germline lookup yields CDR1 LGHNA and CDR2 YNFKEQ. Unmatched junction bases numbered 10, after V lost 4 bases and J lost 6 bases.